The next 9 T cell receptor beta chains were all read from a single sample in a study of vaccination and CD4 T cells after COVID-19. Antigens of these TCRs are unknown. Documented treatment: 10-day PBMC culture with coronavirus spike peptide pools or control peptides (ViraFEST assay). Cultured CD4+ T cells had their DNA profiled by the Oncomine TCR Beta short-read assay. TCRdb called the PCR reads again in MiXCR, with one record for every CDR3 protein. Of some 11,000 distinct CDR3 sequences listed, about a third are singletons. Sequenced sample: CD4+ T cells from blood, cultured in vitro. The source of these receptors is a human donor who had recovered from COVID-19.

This chain connects TRBV4-3 to TRBJ2-4; TRBD2 agrees at 9 bases. CDR1 and CDR2 from the germline V gene are LGHNA and YSLEER. This CDR3 region has 14 residues. V dropped 1 base and J dropped 8; count of bases not matched to a gene: 3. CDR3 nucleotide sequence: TGCGCCAGCAGCCAAGGGACTAGCGCAGACATTCAGTACTTC. As protein: CASSQGTSADIQYF.

This clonotype was detected a few times. The CDR3 region has the DNA TGTGCCAGCAGCTTCGGTTTAAGGGGTGGGTCGGACGAGCAGTACTTC. Translation gives CASSFGLRGGSDEQYF. V gene TRBV7-8 combines with J gene TRBJ2-7; D is possibly TRBD1 (5 bases). This CDR3 contains 16 residues. The V end was cut by 3 bases, the J end by 5 bases, with 20 bases between. The V gene's germline CDR1 is SGHVS and CDR2 FQNEAQ.

This clonotype has only a few counts. This chain uses TRBV28 with TRBJ2-7; 9 positions agree with TRBD2. Germline CDR1 reads MDHEN; CDR2 reads SYDVKM. The CDR3 runs 15 residues. Losses at the gene ends were 4 bases for V and 7 bases for J; bases not matched to a gene: 11. CDR3 in amino acids: CASSSGGLAGSEQYF. In DNA form, the CDR3 reads TGTGCCAGCAGTTCGGGGGGGCTAGCGGGAAGTGAGCAGTACTTC. The whole variable domain, filled in from reference TRBV28 and TRBJ2-7, reads DVKVTQSSRYLVKRTGEKVFLECVQDMDHENMFWYRQDPGLGLRLIYFSYDVKMKEKGDIPEGYSVSREKKERFSLILESASTNQTSMYLCASSSGGLAGSEQYFGPGTRLTVT.

In this sample, this clonotype turned up a few times. This sequence joins TRBV19 and TRBJ1-1, with a weak D call TRBD1 (5 bases). Trimming took 6 bases from V and 1 from J, leaving 9 bases between them. This CDR3 has 13 residues. CDR1 is LNHDA and CDR2 is SQIVND in the germline V gene (reference sequence). DNA of the CDR3: TGTGCCAGTAGCTATGACAGGAACACTGAAGCTTTCTTT. It yields the protein CASSYDRNTEAFF. The full variable domain, with the rest looked up from reference TRBV19 and TRBJ1-1, is DGGITQSPKYLFRKEGQNVTLSCEQNLNHDAMYWYRQDPGQGLRLIYYSQIVNDFQKGDIAEGYSVSREKKESFPLTVTSAQKNPTAFYLCASSYDRNTEAFFGQGTRLTVV.

This clonotype ranks as medium-sized. This sequence joins TRBV15 and TRBJ1-5; 7 nucleotides match TRBD1. The germline CDR1 and CDR2 sequences are LNHNV and YYDKDF (reference sequence). There are 15 residues in the CDR3. Trimming took 0 bases from V and 9 from J; bases not matched to a gene: 8. CDR3 sequence: CATSRDREGARPQHF. Here the CDR3 DNA reads TGTGCCACCAGCAGAGATCGGGAGGGGGCACGGCCCCAGCATTTT.

This chain's CDR3 is CASSITAGYGYTF. The CDR3 DNA is TGTGCCAGTAGTATTACGGCAGGCTATGGCTACACCTTC. The gene calls are TRBV19 and TRBJ1-2; D is unresolved. Per the germline V gene, CDR1 is LNHDA and CDR2 is SQIVND (reference sequence). This CDR3 spans 13 amino acids. V was shortened by 3 bases and J by 4 bases, with 9 bases between the two germline ends. The complete variable domain, with remaining parts taken from reference TRBV19 and TRBJ1-2, reads DGGITQSPKYLFRKEGQNVTLSCEQNLNHDAMYWYRQDPGQGLRLIYYSQIVNDFQKGDIAEGYSVSREKKESFPLTVTSAQKNPTAFYLCASSITAGYGYTFGSGTRLTVV.

This clonotype has more than one count but fewer than ten. J is TRBJ2-7 and V is TRBV6-2 or TRBV6-3; D ambiguous. Germline V CDR1 and CDR2: MNHEY, SVGEGT. Deletions cut 4 bases from V and 2 bases from J, with 6 bases between. CDR3 length equals 12 residues. The CDR3 DNA reads TGTGCCAGCAGTTCGGTCCCCTACGAGCAGTACTTC. This translates into CASSSVPYEQYF.

This clonotype was picked up a small number of times. V and J are TRBV7-2 and TRBJ1-5; D gene ambiguous. The CDR3 is made up of 12 amino acids. Germline CDR1 reads SGHTA; CDR2 reads FQGNSA. V lost 4 bases and J 4 bases, leaving 5 bases between the germline ends. The CDR3 spells CASSYPNQPQHF. CDR3 nucleotides: TGTGCCAGCAGCTACCCTAATCAGCCCCAGCATTTT. Full variable domain (outside the CDR3, taken from reference TRBV7-2 and TRBJ1-5): GAGVSQSPSNKVTEKGKDVELRCDPISGHTALYWYRQSLGQGLEFLIYFQGNSAPDKSGLPSDRFSAERTGGSVSTLTIQRTQQEDSAVYLCASSYPNQPQHFGDGTRLSIL.

The chain uses TRBV20-1 and TRBJ2-7; 9 bases line up with TRBD1. J was trimmed by 2 bases and V by 6 bases; bases with no gene match: 8. The CDR3 extends over 14 amino acids. The V gene's germline CDR1 is DFQATT and CDR2 SNEGSKA (reference sequence). In DNA, the CDR3 is TGCAGTGCCACGGGGGACAGGGCCACCTACGAGCAGTACTTC. This sequence encodes CSATGDRATYEQYF.